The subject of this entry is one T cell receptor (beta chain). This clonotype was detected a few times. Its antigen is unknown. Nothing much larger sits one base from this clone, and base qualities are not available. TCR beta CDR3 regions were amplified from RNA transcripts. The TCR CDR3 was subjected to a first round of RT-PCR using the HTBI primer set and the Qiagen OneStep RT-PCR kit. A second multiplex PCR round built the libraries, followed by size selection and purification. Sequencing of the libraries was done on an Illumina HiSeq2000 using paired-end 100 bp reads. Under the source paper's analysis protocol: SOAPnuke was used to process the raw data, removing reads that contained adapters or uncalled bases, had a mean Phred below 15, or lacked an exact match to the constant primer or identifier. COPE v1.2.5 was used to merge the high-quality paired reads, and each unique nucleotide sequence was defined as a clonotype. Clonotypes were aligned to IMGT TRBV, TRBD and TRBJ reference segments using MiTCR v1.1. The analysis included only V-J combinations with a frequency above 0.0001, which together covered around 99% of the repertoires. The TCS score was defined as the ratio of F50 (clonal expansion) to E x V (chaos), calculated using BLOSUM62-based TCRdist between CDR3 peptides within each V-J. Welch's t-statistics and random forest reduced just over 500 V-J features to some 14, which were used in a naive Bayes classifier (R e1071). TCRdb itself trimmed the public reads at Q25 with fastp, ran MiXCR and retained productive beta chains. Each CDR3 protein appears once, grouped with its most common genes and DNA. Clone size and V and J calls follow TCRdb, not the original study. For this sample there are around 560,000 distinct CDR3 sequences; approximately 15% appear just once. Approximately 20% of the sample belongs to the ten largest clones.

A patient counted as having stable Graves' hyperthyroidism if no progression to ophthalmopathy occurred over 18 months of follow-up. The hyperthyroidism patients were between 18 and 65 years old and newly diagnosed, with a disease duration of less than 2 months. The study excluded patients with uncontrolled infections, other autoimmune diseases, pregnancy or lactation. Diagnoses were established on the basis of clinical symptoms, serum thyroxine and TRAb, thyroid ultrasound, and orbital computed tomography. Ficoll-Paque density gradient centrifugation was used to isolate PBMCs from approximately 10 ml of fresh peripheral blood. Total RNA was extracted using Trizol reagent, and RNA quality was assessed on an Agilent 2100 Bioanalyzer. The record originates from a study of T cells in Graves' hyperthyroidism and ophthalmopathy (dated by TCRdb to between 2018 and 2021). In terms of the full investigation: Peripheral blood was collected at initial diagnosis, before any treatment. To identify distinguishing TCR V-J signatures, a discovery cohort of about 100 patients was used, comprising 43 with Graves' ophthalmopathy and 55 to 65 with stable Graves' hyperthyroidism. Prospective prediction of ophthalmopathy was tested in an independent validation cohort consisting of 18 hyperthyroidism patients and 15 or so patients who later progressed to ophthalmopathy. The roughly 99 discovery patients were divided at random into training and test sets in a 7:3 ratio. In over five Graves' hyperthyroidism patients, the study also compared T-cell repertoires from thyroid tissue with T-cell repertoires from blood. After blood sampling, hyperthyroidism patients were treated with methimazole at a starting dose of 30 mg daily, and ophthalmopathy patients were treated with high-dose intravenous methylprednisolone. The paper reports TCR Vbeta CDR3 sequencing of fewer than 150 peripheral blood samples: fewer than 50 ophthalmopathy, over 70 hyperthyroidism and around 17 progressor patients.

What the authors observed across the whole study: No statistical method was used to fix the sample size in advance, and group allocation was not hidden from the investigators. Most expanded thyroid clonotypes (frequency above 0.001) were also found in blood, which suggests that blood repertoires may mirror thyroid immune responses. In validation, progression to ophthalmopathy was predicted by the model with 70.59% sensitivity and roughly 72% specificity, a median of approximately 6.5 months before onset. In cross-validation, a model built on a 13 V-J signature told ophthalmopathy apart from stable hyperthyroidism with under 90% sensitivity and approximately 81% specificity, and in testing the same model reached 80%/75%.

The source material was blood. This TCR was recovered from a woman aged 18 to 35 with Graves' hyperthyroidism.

The DNA sequence follows: TGTGCCAGCAGCTTTGGACTAGCGGGGGCCACCGGGGAGCTGTTTTTT. Translated, this is CASSFGLAGATGELFF. Here the chain combines TRBV5-5 and TRBJ2-2, with 13 middle bases fitting TRBD2. Via the germline V gene (reference sequence), CDR1 is SGHKS and CDR2 YYEKEE. The CDR3 runs 16 residues from the cysteine to the phenylalanine. This entry keeps only the CDR3 DNA: 48 bases, framed from base 1. After removal of 2 bases from V and 4 bases from J, the junction retains 2 bases not matched to a gene.